Listed below are T cell receptor beta chains from one sample, sequenced in a study of identical twins. Each CDR3 protein is one row after TCRdb ran MiXCR on the 5' RACE reads. The sample yields about 200,000 distinct CDR3 sequences, 5% to 7% seen once. These data are also associated with another study on T cells expressing NK-cell markers.

The sequenced sample consisted of CD8+ T cells sorted from blood. The receptor set was obtained from a woman aged 18-35 years in good health. CDR3s include the opening cysteine and the closing phenylalanine or tryptophan. D genes are given only for firm matches. Clone sizes are given selectively: once, few, many, or a class where the clone is expanded.

clone size	D gene	V gene	J gene	CDR3 protein	CDR3 DNA
many	TRBD2	TRBV7-3	TRBJ2-3	CASSSGTSGTDTQYF	TGTGCCAGCAGCTCCGGGACTAGCGGCACAGATACGCAGTATTTT
few	TRBD2	TRBV11-2	TRBJ2-3	CASSFAGGEADTQYF	TGTGCCAGCAGCTTCGCGGGGGGGGAGGCAGATACGCAGTATTTT
many	TRBD2	TRBV12-3/TRBV12-4	TRBJ2-7	CASSSGREGGYF	TGTGCCAGCAGTTCCGGACGGGAGGGCGGGTACTTC
many	TRBD2	TRBV3-1	TRBJ2-7	CASSQGTSGYEQYF	TGTGCCAGCAGCCAAGGGACTAGCGGATACGAGCAGTACTTC
-	-	TRBV9	TRBJ2-7	CASSVAVGPTYEQHF	TGTGCCAGCAGCGTAGCTGTAGGACCCACCTACGAGCAGCACTTC
-	TRBD1	TRBV9	TRBJ2-7	CASSPGTVFEQYF	TGTGCCAGCAGCCCCGGGACAGTCTTCGAGCAGTACTTC
-	-	TRBV27	TRBJ2-2	CASSDTADTGELFF	TGTGCCAGCAGTGACACCGCGGACACCGGGGAGCTGTTTTTT
-	-	TRBV5-1	TRBJ2-5	CASSLAGGGGETQYF	TGCGCCAGCAGCTTGGCCGGCGGAGGGGGAGAGACCCAGTACTTC
few	-	TRBV6-2/TRBV6-3	TRBJ2-1	CASSPVVEDEQFF	TGTGCCAGCAGTCCCGTGGTCGAGGATGAGCAGTTCTTC
few	-	TRBV11-2	TRBJ1-1	CASSLGTRGFTEAFF	TGTGCCAGCAGCTTAGGGACAAGAGGGTTCACTGAAGCTTTCTTT
few	-	TRBV5-1	TRBJ1-5	CASSLGGVEQPQHF	TGCGCCAGCAGCTTGGGAGGGGTTGAACAGCCCCAGCATTTT
many	-	TRBV7-9	TRBJ2-7	CASAIGTEQYF	TGTGCCAGCGCTATAGGGACTGAGCAGTACTTC
few	-	TRBV20-1	TRBJ1-2	CSAPRAQGYGYTF	TGCAGTGCACCACGGGCGCAGGGCTATGGCTACACCTTC
-	TRBD2	TRBV11-2	TRBJ2-1	CASSLAPGGGVNNEQFF	TGTGCCAGCAGCTTGGCCCCTGGGGGGGGAGTCAACAATGAGCAGTTCTTC
-	-	TRBV7-9	TRBJ2-7	CASSFSTGSEQYF	TGTGCCAGCAGCTTTTCCACAGGGTCCGAGCAGTACTTC
few	TRBD2	TRBV6-1	TRBJ2-1	CASSLAGEHEQFF	TGTGCCAGCTCGCTAGCGGGGGAACATGAGCAGTTCTTC
many	TRBD1	TRBV12-3/TRBV12-4	TRBJ1-2	CASSPTGVRLNYGYTF	TGTGCCAGCAGTCCGACAGGGGTCCGACTTAACTATGGCTACACCTTC
many	-	TRBV5-1	TRBJ2-7	CASSLLSSYEQYF	TGCGCCAGCAGCCTACTGAGCTCCTACGAGCAGTACTTC
many	TRBD2	TRBV7-2	TRBJ2-5	CASSLVGRTETQYF	TGTGCCAGCAGCTTAGTCGGGAGGACGGAGACCCAGTACTTC
few	TRBD2	TRBV5-1	TRBJ2-1	CASSLAWGRAGNEQFF	TGCGCCAGCAGCTTGGCCTGGGGGAGGGCCGGGAATGAGCAGTTCTTC
few	-	TRBV4-1	TRBJ1-1	CASSQGYGVNTEAFF	TGCGCCAGCAGCCAAGGTTACGGGGTGAACACTGAAGCTTTCTTT
few	-	TRBV12-3/TRBV12-4	TRBJ2-3	CASSFTRGIDTQYF	TGTGCCAGCAGTTTTACACGGGGGATAGATACGCAGTATTTT
many	-	TRBV3-1	TRBJ2-5	CASSQGRGPFQETQYF	TGTGCCAGCAGCCAAGGGCGCGGGCCGTTTCAAGAGACCCAGTACTTC
few	-	TRBV5-6	TRBJ2-1	CASSHGLPEQFF	TGTGCCAGCAGCCACGGACTCCCTGAGCAGTTCTTC
-	-	TRBV21-1	TRBJ1-1	CASSKEGARLNTEAFF	TGTGCCAGCAGCAAGGAGGGGGCGCGACTGAACACTGAAGCTTTCTTT
many	TRBD2	TRBV27	TRBJ2-1	CASSITSGAYNEQFF	TGTGCCAGCAGTATAACTAGCGGGGCCTACAATGAGCAGTTCTTC
-	-	TRBV9	TRBJ2-7	CASSPAEGFRESHEQYF	TGTGCCAGCAGCCCCGCGGAGGGTTTTCGGGAGTCCCACGAGCAGTACTTC
-	-	TRBV7-4	TRBJ2-7	CAMSPRLLRSEQYF	TGTGCCATGAGCCCTCGGCTCCTCCGATCCGAGCAGTACTTC
many	TRBD2	TRBV5-1	TRBJ2-1	CASSSLAGHQEQFF	TGCGCCAGCAGTTCACTAGCGGGGCATCAGGAGCAGTTCTTC
-	-	TRBV5-1	TRBJ2-2	CASSYRAAKPTGELFF	TGCGCCAGCAGCTACCGCGCGGCAAAACCCACCGGGGAGCTGTTTTTT
few	-	TRBV29-1	TRBJ1-1	CSATGEGESEAFF	TGCAGCGCGACGGGGGAGGGGGAGTCTGAAGCTTTCTTT
-	TRBD2	TRBV20-1	TRBJ2-1	CSAKGTSGGSYNEQFF	TGCAGTGCTAAGGGGACTAGCGGGGGTTCCTACAATGAGCAGTTCTTC
-	-	TRBV7-9	TRBJ2-3	CASSQPGRAGGTDTQYF	TGTGCCAGCAGCCAACCCGGGAGGGCAGGGGGGACAGATACGCAGTATTTT
-	-	TRBV20-1	TRBJ2-1	CSARNSLGLANEQFF	TGCAGTGCTAGAAACTCTCTGGGGTTGGCGAATGAGCAGTTCTTC
many	TRBD2	TRBV25-1	TRBJ2-1	CASRDGTSLHEQFF	TGTGCCAGCAGGGACGGGACTAGCCTCCATGAGCAGTTCTTC
few	-	TRBV11-2	TRBJ2-5	CASSSSAETQYF	TGTGCCAGCAGCTCGAGCGCCGAGACCCAGTACTTC
many	TRBD1	TRBV2	TRBJ2-3	CASSEAGQGDTQYF	TGTGCCAGCAGTGAAGCGGGACAGGGAGATACGCAGTATTTT
-	TRBD1	TRBV3-1	TRBJ2-7	CASSRPGQGDEQYF	TGTGCCAGCAGCCGTCCGGGACAGGGGGACGAGCAGTACTTC
few	TRBD2	TRBV5-1	TRBJ2-7	CASTSGTSGYEQYF	TGCGCCAGCACCTCCGGGACTAGCGGGTACGAGCAGTACTTC
-	-	TRBV6-2/TRBV6-3	TRBJ2-3	CASSGASFPDTQYF	TGTGCCAGCAGCGGGGCTAGCTTCCCAGATACGCAGTATTTT
-	-	TRBV27	TRBJ2-2	CASSPWTDGTGELFF	TGTGCCAGCAGTCCCTGGACGGATGGGACCGGGGAGCTGTTTTTT
-	-	TRBV21-1	TRBJ1-2	CASFALGCGGYGYTF	TGTGCCAGCTTCGCTTTGGGCTGTGGAGGCTATGGCTACACCTTC
many	-	TRBV11-2	TRBJ2-7	CASSFKHAYEQYF	TGTGCCAGCAGCTTTAAACACGCGTACGAGCAGTACTTC
many	TRBD2	TRBV6-5	TRBJ2-1	CASSLSSGGNEQFF	TGTGCCAGCAGTTTATCTAGCGGGGGGAATGAGCAGTTCTTC
many	-	TRBV3-1	TRBJ2-5	CASSQDQGVMETQYF	TGTGCCAGCAGCCAAGATCAGGGCGTCATGGAGACCCAGTACTTC
few	-	TRBV29-1	TRBJ2-6	CSVELMEGSGANVLTF	TGCAGCGTTGAATTGATGGAAGGGTCTGGGGCCAACGTCCTGACTTTC
few	TRBD2	TRBV6-5	TRBJ2-3	CASSYTLAGRDTQYF	TGTGCCAGCAGTTACACCCTAGCGGGAAGAGATACGCAGTATTTT
many	-	TRBV7-8	TRBJ2-5	CASGQETQYF	TGTGCCAGCGGACAAGAGACCCAGTACTTC
few	-	TRBV27	TRBJ2-7	CASSFGQTRYYEQYF	TGTGCCAGCAGTTTTGGACAGACAAGATATTACGAGCAGTACTTC